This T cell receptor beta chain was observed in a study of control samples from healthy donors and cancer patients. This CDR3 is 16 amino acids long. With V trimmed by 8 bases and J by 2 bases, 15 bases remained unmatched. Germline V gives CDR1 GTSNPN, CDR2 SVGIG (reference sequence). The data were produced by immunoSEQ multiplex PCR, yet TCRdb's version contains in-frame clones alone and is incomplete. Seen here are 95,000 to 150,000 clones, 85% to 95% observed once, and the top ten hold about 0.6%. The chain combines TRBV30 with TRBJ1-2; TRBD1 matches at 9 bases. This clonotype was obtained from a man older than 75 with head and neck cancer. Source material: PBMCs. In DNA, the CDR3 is TGTGCCCGAACCGGGACAGGGAATAGTGGGAACTATGGCTACACCTTC. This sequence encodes CARTGTGNSGNYGYTF.